This T cell receptor beta chain appears in the sequencing data of a study of CD8 T cells in ankylosing spondylitis. The study's findings and limits: A TCR beta motif made of about 8 highly homologous variants seemed typical of ankylosing spondylitis blood. Significant enrichment of disease-linked clones was reportedly seen in matched ankylosing spondylitis synovial fluid.

The CDR3 sequence is 15 residues long. CDR1 and CDR2 from the germline V gene are DFQATT and SNEGSKA (reference sequence). Trimming cost V 4 bases and J 5 bases; bases outside gene matches: 14. It was by quantitative 5'-RACE with molecular barcodes that TCR beta libraries were made. Each CDR3 protein is one row after TCRdb ran MiXCR on the 5' RACE reads. The sample yields approximately 520,000 distinct CDR3 sequences, 5.3% seen once. In its sample, this clonotype was seen many times. Its antigen remains unidentified. The chain is built from TRBV20-1 and TRBJ2-7; 7 positions match TRBD1. The source of this sequence is a male donor with ankylosing spondylitis. The sample taken for sequencing was blood, either unsorted or a sorted T cell fraction (not recorded which). Here the CDR3 reads CSATNTDRVPHEQYF. The CDR3 bases are TGCAGTGCTACTAATACTGACAGGGTACCCCACGAGCAGTACTTC.